The 30 T cell receptor beta chains below come from one sample, sequenced in a study of control samples from healthy donors and cancer patients (TCRdb year 2020). Receptor amplification or capture employed the immunoSEQ multiplex PCR assay. Not all clones reach the TCRdb copy of this immuneACCESS table, which keeps in-frame sequences only. Checked studies attribute under half of the gap to unresolved V genes and leave the rest unexplained. Here the sample has some 120,000 clones; around 87% occur a single time. The ten largest clones add up to 1.1% of the sample. The source material was PBMCs. The receptors derive from a woman aged 45-59 years with colorectal cancer.

The V gene is TRBV21-1, the J gene TRBJ2-1; the table's D call TRBD1 went unverified against the DNA. TRBV21-1 is an annotated pseudogene. The CDR3 runs to 15 residues. CDR3 region: CASSKGTATYNEQFF. The CDR3 DNA reads as TGTGCCAGCAGCAAAGGGACAGCTACCTACAATGAGCAGTTCTTC.

The rearrangement links TRBV15 to TRBJ1-1; D remains ambiguous. Looked up from germline, CDR1 is LNHNV and CDR2 is YYDKDF (reference sequence). V was trimmed by 3 bases and J by 4 bases, leaving 9 bases between them. This CDR3 has 13 residues. As DNA, the CDR3 is TGTGCCACCAGCAGTTCCACCAGCACTGAAGCTTTCTTT. This sequence encodes CATSSSTSTEAFF.

This chain joins TRBV3-1 (or the pseudogene TRBV3-2) and TRBJ2-2, with 9 nucleotides matching TRBD2. The CDR3 loop spans 15 amino acids. V shed 8 bases and J 5 bases; nucleotides not matched to a gene: 9. In germline, CDR1 is LGHDT, CDR2 YNNKEL (reference sequence). The CDR3 coding sequence is TGTGCCAGCGAGCCAGCTAGCGGGATTACCGGGGAGCTGTTTTTT. Its protein is CASEPASGITGELFF.

The chain has TRBV11-2 and TRBJ1-2; a possible D gene is TRBD1 (6 bases). The CDR3 extends over 18 amino acids. The V gene's germline CDR1 is SGHAT and CDR2 FQNNGV. V dropped 5 bases and J dropped 2 bases, with 24 bases sitting between them. The CDR3 protein is CASSLFTGFWGVNYGYTF. As DNA, the CDR3 is TGTGCCAGCAGCCTCTTCACAGGGTTTTGGGGGGTGAACTATGGCTACACCTTC.

This chain joins TRBV7-8 and TRBJ2-1; D call uncertain. V gave up 7 bases and J gave up 4 bases, with 23 bases separating them. The CDR3 length is 17 residues. Germline loops: CDR1 SGHVS, CDR2 FQNEAQ. The CDR3 nucleotides read TGTGCCAGCACCTCCGGATATCGGACGGAAAATTACAATGAGCAGTTCTTC. Amino acids: CASTSGYRTENYNEQFF.

The V and J genes are TRBV29-1 and TRBJ1-1; 9 bases match TRBD1. Germline V gene lookup returns CDR1 SQVTM and CDR2 ANQGSEA. The V and J ends lost 6 bases and 4 bases, in that order; junction bases with no gene match: 9. The CDR3 runs 14 residues. CDR3 nucleotides: TGCAGCGTCCGACGGACAGGGGTGACCACTGAAGCTTTCTTT. It encodes CSVRRTGVTTEAFF.

The rearrangement links TRBV10-3 to TRBJ2-7; a possible D gene is TRBD1 (5 bases). Germline V gene lookup returns CDR1 ENHRY and CDR2 SYGVKD. This CDR3 has 15 residues. Trimming took off 5 bases at V and 2 bases at J, with 16 bases between the two ends. CDR3 coding DNA: TGTGCCATCAGTCGGACACTACCAAATCCCTACGAGCAGTACTTC. It codes for CAISRTLPNPYEQYF.

The V gene is TRBV7-9, the J gene TRBJ2-2; the D gene could be TRBD1 or TRBD2 (5 bases each). CDR1 and CDR2 from the germline V gene are SEHNR and FQNEAQ (reference sequence). Trimming removed 1 base from V and 6 bases from J, with 15 bases in between. The length of the CDR3 is 16 residues. The CDR3 DNA is TGTGCCAGCAGCTTAGAAAGCCCGGGACCGTCCGGGGAGCTGTTTTTT. Translated: CASSLESPGPSGELFF. Drawing the rest from reference TRBV7-9 and TRBJ2-2, the complete variable domain is DTGVSQNPRHKITKRGQNVTFRCDPISEHNRLYWYRQTLGQGPEFLTYFQNEAQLEKSRLLSDRFSAERPKGSFSTLEIQRTEQGDSAMYLCASSLESPGPSGELFFGEGSRLTVL.

A note on this clone: Within the sample, other DNA sequences also encode this same CDR3. This sequence joins TRBV5-1 and TRBJ1-2; D may be TRBD1 (6 bases). The CDR3 loop spans 15 amino acids. V gave up 0 bases and J gave up 4 bases, with 13 bases separating them. The germline gives CDR1 SGHRS, CDR2 YFSETQ. This CDR3 reads CASSLGAGGPYGYTF. The CDR3 DNA reads as TGCGCCAGCAGCTTGGGTGCGGGGGGGCCCTATGGCTACACCTTC.

V gene TRBV5-1 combines with J gene TRBJ2-5, with D perhaps matching TRBD1 (5 bases). CDR3 length equals 15 residues. Germline values: CDR1 SGHRS, CDR2 YFSETQ. Trimming shortened V by 2 bases and J by 4 bases, and 15 bases separated the two germline ends. The CDR3 coding sequence is TGCGCCAGCAGCTTCAGCGACAGCAGCCGAGAGACCCAGTACTTC. It specifies CASSFSDSSRETQYF.

V and J are TRBV6-1 and TRBJ1-4, with no clear D. From germline, CDR1 is MNHNS and CDR2 SASEGT. The CDR3 consists of 16 residues. V was shortened by 2 bases and J by 2 bases, with 12 bases between the two germline ends. The CDR3 loop is CASSEWGLGTNEKLFF. CDR3 DNA sequence: TGTGCCAGCAGTGAATGGGGTTTGGGGACTAATGAAAAACTGTTTTTT.

V gene TRBV6-6 combines with J gene TRBJ1-5; 7 positions match TRBD1. Per germline, CDR1 MNHNY and CDR2 SVGAGI (reference sequence). The CDR3 is made up of 14 amino acids. Losses at the gene ends were 6 bases for V and 0 bases for J; bases not matched to a gene: 2. DNA of the CDR3: TGTGCCAGCAGGGGGACAGCTAGCAATCAGCCCCAGCATTTT. Protein sequence: CASRGTASNQPQHF.

This clone has only one observation. J is TRBJ2-3 and V is TRBV6-1; TRBD2 matches 12 bases. The germline V gene has CDR1 MNHNS and CDR2 SASEGT. The CDR3 has 18 residues. V shed 4 bases, J shed 4 bases, and the junction held 12 bases outside the gene matches. The CDR3 is CASSATVTSGGSADTQYF. In DNA, the CDR3 is TGTGCCAGCAGTGCTACCGTGACTAGCGGGGGTTCCGCAGATACGCAGTATTTT.

This clone was recorded once. V and J are TRBV5-1 and TRBJ2-3, with D unclear. CDR3 size: 13 residues. From germline, CDR1 is SGHRS and CDR2 YFSETQ. The germline V and J ends were trimmed by 4 bases and 4 bases, with 10 bases remaining between them. The CDR3 here is CASSPGVSDTQYF. For the CDR3, the DNA is TGCGCCAGCAGCCCGGGTGTTTCAGATACGCAGTATTTT.

The V gene is TRBV7-9, the J gene TRBJ2-7; D uncertain. Between the trimmed V and J ends, which lost 1 base and 1 base, there was a span of 8 bases. The CDR3 covers 14 residues. Germline loops: CDR1 SEHNR, CDR2 FQNEAQ (reference sequence). The CDR3 sequence is CASSLEVRSYEQYF. CDR3 sequence (DNA): TGTGCCAGCAGCTTAGAAGTGCGGTCCTACGAGCAGTACTTC.

Turning to this clone: The junction departs from the called germline gene at one end, perhaps through a read error. CDR3 residues: CASSYSAAQEAQYF. The CDR3 bases are TGTGCCAGCAGTTACTCGGCGGCTCAAGAGGCCCAGTACTTC. This chain uses TRBV6-6 with TRBJ2-5, with unresolved D. Germline assignment: CDR1 MNHNY and CDR2 SVGAGI (reference sequence). The CDR3 contains 14 residues.

This clone is a singleton in its sample. V and J are TRBV7-3 and TRBJ2-5; no clear D. Germline loops: CDR1 SGHTA, CDR2 FQGTGA. Between the trimmed V and J ends, which lost 0 bases and 4 bases, there was a span of 6 bases. CDR3 length: 13 amino acids. CDR3 sequence reads: CASSLTAVETQYF. The DNA for the CDR3 is TGTGCCAGCAGCTTAACGGCTGTAGAGACCCAGTACTTC.

Points on this clone: Different DNA sequences within this sample yield the same CDR3. The chain couples TRBV2 to TRBJ1-1, with a weak D call TRBD1 (5 bases). The CDR3 sequence is 15 residues long. Germline values: CDR1 SNHLY, CDR2 FYNNEI. Trimming stripped 6 bases from V and 4 bases from J, with 18 bases between. In DNA form, the CDR3 reads TGTGCCAGCAGCGAACATCAAGGGGTAGTCACTGAAGCTTTCTTT. It specifies CASSEHQGVVTEAFF.

This chain links TRBV7-2 with TRBJ2-1, with D unclear. V lost 8 bases and J lost 9, with 17 bases in between. Germline CDR1 and CDR2: SGHTA and FQGNSA. This CDR3 is 13 amino acids long. The CDR3 protein is CASSYSRFGEQFF. The CDR3 nucleotides read TGTGCCAGCTCCTATTCTCGGTTTGGTGAGCAGTTCTTC.

The genes are TRBV5-1 and TRBJ2-1, with 13 bases fitting TRBD2. The ends lost 4 bases at V and 9 bases at J; junction bases unmatched: 7. Per the germline V gene, CDR1 is SGHRS and CDR2 is YFSETQ. This CDR3 has 15 residues. DNA of the CDR3: TGCGCCAGCAGCGCCGGGACTAGCGGGGCAGGTGAGCAGTTCTTC. Translation gives CASSAGTSGAGEQFF.

The chain uses TRBV9 and TRBJ1-2; 12 nucleotides match TRBD1. V dropped 3 bases and J dropped 8; count of bases not matched to a gene: 8. CDR3 size: 15 residues. Looked up from germline, CDR1 is SGDLS and CDR2 is YYNGEE. CDR3 coding DNA: TGTGCCAGCAGCGGGAGGGGACAGGGGGCACGAGGCTACACCTTC. The encoded protein is CASSGRGQGARGYTF.

The chain uses TRBV19 and TRBJ1-5; possibly TRBD1 for D (6 bases). This CDR3 has 14 amino acids. CDR1 is LNHDA and CDR2 is SQIVND in the germline V gene (reference sequence). V was pared by 3 bases and J by 2 bases, with 8 bases between. CDR3 loop: CASSIRGGNQPQHF. DNA for the CDR3: TGTGCCAGTAGTATTAGGGGGGGCAATCAGCCCCAGCATTTT.

The chain recombines TRBV6-1 with TRBJ2-7; D is possibly TRBD1 (6 bases). CDR1 and CDR2 (germline): MNHNS, SASEGT. This CDR3 has 14 residues. V was shortened by 2 bases and J by 0 bases, with 8 bases between the two germline ends. In DNA, the CDR3 is TGTGCCAGCAGTGAACAACAGGGCTCCTACGAGCAGTACTTC. This encodes CASSEQQGSYEQYF.

V is TRBV7-6 and J is TRBJ2-5; a possible D gene is TRBD2 (6 bases). The CDR3 consists of 15 residues. CDR1 SGHVS and CDR2 FNYEAQ come from the germline V gene. V was cut by 5 bases and J by 3 bases, with 16 bases left in between. This chain's CDR3 is CASSPTWRGEETQYF. CDR3 bases: TGTGCCAGCAGCCCGACATGGCGGGGAGAAGAGACCCAGTACTTC.

This chain connects TRBV5-6 to TRBJ2-5, with D possibly being TRBD1 (6 bases). Germline V lookup: CDR1 SGHDT, CDR2 YYEEEE. Trimming pared 6 bases from V and 6 bases from J, leaving 18 bases between. The CDR3 has 14 residues. DNA for the CDR3: TGTGCCAGCACCCTATCGGGCAGGGGAAAGACCCAGTACTTC. The encoded protein is CASTLSGRGKTQYF.

The chain uses TRBV7-2 and TRBJ1-1; 7 nucleotides agree with TRBD1. V lost 2 bases, J lost 1 base, and 7 bases stayed unmatched. Germline V lookup: CDR1 SGHTA, CDR2 FQGNSA. The CDR3 is made up of 16 amino acids. For the CDR3, the DNA is TGTGCCAGCAGCTTAAAGTTTGGGACAGAGAACACTGAAGCTTTCTTT. It yields the protein CASSLKFGTENTEAFF.

The chain is built from TRBV12-3 or TRBV12-4 and TRBJ2-7; D might be TRBD2 (5 bases). This CDR3 is 13 amino acids long. Deletions cut 6 bases from V and 5 bases from J, with 14 bases between. This chain's CDR3 is CASSPGLRDEQYF. DNA of the CDR3: TGTGCCAGCAGCCCCGGTTTGCGGGACGAGCAGTACTTC.

CDR3 amino acids: CASSNTGQGYQSSYNSPLHF. For the CDR3, the DNA is TGTGCCAGTAGTAACACGGGACAGGGCTATCAAAGCTCCTATAATTCACCCCTCCACTTT. V usage is TRBV19 and J usage is TRBJ1-6, with TRBD1 matching 9 bases. Trimming cost V 4 bases and J 0 bases; bases outside gene matches: 13. This CDR3 is 20 amino acids long. Germline-derived CDR1 and CDR2 are LNHDA and SQIVND (reference sequence).

The rearrangement joins TRBV24-1 to TRBJ2-1; TRBD2 matches 11 bases. V shed 5 bases, J shed 7 bases, and the junction held 6 bases outside the gene matches. Germline CDR1 reads KGHDR; CDR2 reads SFDVKD. CDR3 length equals 15 residues. As DNA, the CDR3 is TGTGCCACCAGTGGGGGACTAGCGGAGGGAAATGAGCAGTTCTTC. Residues: CATSGGLAEGNEQFF.

V and J are TRBV3-1 (or the pseudogene TRBV3-2) and TRBJ2-5; 7 nucleotides match TRBD2. The CDR3 has 15 residues. The V segment lost 2 bases and the J segment 9 bases; nucleotides outside the gene matches: 12. Germline V gene sequence: CDR1 LGHDT, CDR2 YNNKEL (reference sequence). The CDR3, as DNA: TGTGCCAGCAGCCAATTGGGCGGGGAGGGGCCGGCCCAGTACTTC. Amino acid sequence: CASSQLGGEGPAQYF.